The sequence of this T cell receptor beta chain was determined in a study of response to subunit inactivated influenza vaccine. To note about this clonotype: As yet, its antigen is unknown.

Via MiXCR, TCRdb re-called the RT-PCR reads, giving one row per CDR3 protein. This repertoire shows hundreds of thousands of distinct CDR3 sequences, 10% to 15% found once; its top ten account for around 12%. Germline V gene lookup returns CDR1 SGHDT and CDR2 YYEEEE. CDR3 size: 16 residues. J gave up 9 bases and V 0 bases, and 5 bases lay outside the gene matches. Regarding the study as a whole: The authors put forward the suggestion that each seasonal influenza vaccination may bring in only a limited number of new T cells.

V usage is TRBV5-6 and J usage is TRBJ1-6; 11 positions agree with TRBD1. This material consisted of PBMCs from blood, taken 35 to 45 days after vaccination. The receptor's source is a man in his forties or fifties who received an inactivated influenza vaccine. The CDR3 sequence is CASSLDTGTGGSPLHF. The CDR3 DNA reads TGTGCCAGCAGCTTGGATACCGGGACAGGGGGTTCACCCCTCCACTTT.